This T cell receptor (beta chain) was sequenced in a study of a mutant IDH1 vaccine in newly diagnosed glioma. About the research overall: Eight vaccine injections were given to patients in weeks 1, 3, 5, 7, 11, 15, 19 and 23. Receipt of radiotherapy, temozolomide, or both preceded the study, and most received both.

As for time point: week 11, during vaccination. Topical imiquimod was applied with each vaccine dose, which held 300 ug of mutant IDH1 20-mer peptide. New WHO grade 3 or 4 astrocytomas that were IDH1-mutant and ATRX-lost occurred in the donors. In regard to this clone: Antigen specificity is unknown.

Sequenced by immunoSEQ multiplex PCR; TCRdb stores in-frame clones only, minus some. Found here are 25,000 to 40,000 clones, around four fifths of them singletons; the top ten hold approximately 23%. The source material was PBMCs, sampled from a glioma patient whose treatment included an IDH1 peptide vaccine. This TCR came from a young man with glioma.

The CDR3 protein is CASSQSGQGAYEQYF. The CDR3 DNA reads TGCGCCAGCAGTCAATCAGGGCAGGGGGCCTACGAGCAGTACTTC. The chain recombines TRBV23-1 with TRBJ2-7, with 7 nucleotides matching TRBD1. TRBV23-1 is reported as an ORF; its role is uncertain. This CDR3 contains 15 residues. J was trimmed by 2 bases and V by 0 bases; bases with no gene match: 4.